These 8 T cell receptor beta chains were all obtained from the same sample, sequenced in a study of shared clonotypes between healthy human individuals. The method was immunoSEQ multiplex PCR; TCRdb's version includes in-frame clones alone and lacks a portion of them. The table includes hundreds of thousands of clones, around three quarters detected once. Sequencing was done on a sample of PBMCs. These receptor sequences come from a woman aged 40-49 years in good health. Some clones in this sample may be carry-over from other donors' samples.

The chain is built from TRBV6-1 and TRBJ2-7; D possibly matches TRBD1 or TRBD2 (5 bases each). CDR1 and CDR2 (germline): MNHNS, SASEGT. V lost 3 bases to trimming and J lost 0 bases, with 9 bases between them. The CDR3 is made up of 14 amino acids. The CDR3 DNA follows: TGTGCCAGCAGTGAGGGGGAGAGCTCCTACGAGCAGTACTTC. Amino acids: CASSEGESSYEQYF.

This clone was detected a few times. This likely stems from a read error, as it lies one base from a far larger clone. At the DNA level, this CDR3 is encoded by other sequences in the same sample as well. The CDR3 spells CASSLQGTEAFF. CDR3 sequence (DNA): TGTGCCAGCAGTTTGCAGGGCACCGAGGCTTTCTTT. This chain links TRBV2 with TRBJ1-1; D might be TRBD1 (5 bases). V was shortened by 5 bases and J by 11 bases, with 15 bases between the two germline ends. Germline-derived CDR1 and CDR2 are SNHLY and FYNNEI. This CDR3 is 12 amino acids long.

This clone was seen a few times. The rearrangement links TRBV5-4 to TRBJ1-2, with a weak D call TRBD1 (5 bases). The CDR3 is 15 amino acids. V lost 0 bases and J 8 bases, leaving 17 bases between the germline ends. Germline V gene lookup returns CDR1 SGHNT and CDR2 YYREEE (reference sequence). In nucleotides, the CDR3 is TGTGCCAGCAGCTTGGCCCCACGGGGCGCGAAGGGCTACACCTTC. It translates to CASSLAPRGAKGYTF.

Comments on this clone: Being one base from a much bigger clone, this may be a read error. J is TRBJ2-3 and V is TRBV28; D is unclear. TRBJ1-5 explains the end of the DNA better; the J call may be wrong. The CDR3 has 13 amino acids. Germline V gene sequence: CDR1 MDHEN, CDR2 SYDVKM. CDR3 DNA: TGTGCCAGCAGTTTAGGCGGGAGAGATACGCAGCATTTT. It codes for CASSLGGRDTQHF.

J is TRBJ2-7 and V is TRBV27; TRBD2 matches 11 bases. Trimming took 5 bases from V and 3 from J; bases not matched to a gene: 12. This CDR3 spans 17 amino acids. Germline V gene data show CDR1 as MNHEY and CDR2 as SMNVEV (reference sequence). DNA of the CDR3: TGTGCCAGCAGTCTTAGCCCCCCTAGCGGGAGGCTCTACGAGCAGTACTTC. It is translated as CASSLSPPSGRLYEQYF.

CDR3 nucleotides: TGTGCCACCAGCAGAACCGGGACAGGGGGTTCCGAGCAGTACTTC. Its protein is CATSRTGTGGSEQYF. The V gene is TRBV15, the J gene TRBJ2-7, with TRBD1 matching over 11 bases. The germline CDR1 and CDR2 sequences are LNHNV and YYDKDF (reference sequence). J was trimmed by 6 bases and V by 2 bases; bases with no gene match: 6. CDR3 length equals 15 residues.

The chain carries TRBV28 and TRBJ2-5; 8 positions match TRBD2. From germline, CDR1 is MDHEN and CDR2 SYDVKM. V dropped 3 bases and J dropped 4; count of bases not matched to a gene: 16. CDR3 length: 18 amino acids. CDR3 loop: CASSFQGTSRGRGETQYF. The DNA for the CDR3 is TGTGCCAGCAGTTTTCAGGGGACTAGTCGGGGGCGTGGAGAGACCCAGTACTTC.

The chain couples TRBV11-2 to TRBJ2-7, with 13 positions matching TRBD2. This CDR3 has 15 residues. After removal of 2 bases from V and 7 bases from J, the junction contained 5 bases not matched to a gene. CDR1 and CDR2 (germline): SGHAT, FQNNGV. CDR3 loop: CASSLWSGLAGEQYF. The CDR3, as DNA: TGTGCCAGCAGCTTATGGTCGGGACTAGCGGGAGAGCAGTACTTC.